This TCR beta chain was sequenced for a study of T cells in Graves' hyperthyroidism and ophthalmopathy. Germline V lookup: CDR1 DFQATT, CDR2 SNEGSKA (reference sequence). V was trimmed by 3 bases and J by 7 bases, leaving 13 bases between them. The CDR3 covers 14 residues. Authors of the study amplified TCR beta CDR3 regions from RNA transcripts. First-round RT-PCR with HTBI primers amplified the TCR CDR3 region. TCRdb called the multiplex PCR reads again in MiXCR, with one record for every CDR3 protein. This table has roughly 280,000 distinct CDR3 sequences, 17% appearing once. General study findings and limits: Among clonotypes expanded in thyroid above 0.001, most were also found in blood.

About this clonotype itself: What it binds is unknown.

The sequence was obtained from a woman aged 55-69 years with Graves' ophthalmopathy. Sequenced input: blood. The chain has TRBV20-1 and TRBJ1-6; perhaps TRBD1 as D (5 bases). The CDR3 nucleotides read TGCAGTGCTAGGTTAGGTGGGGCGAATTCACCCCTCCACTTT. Amino acids: CSARLGGANSPLHF.